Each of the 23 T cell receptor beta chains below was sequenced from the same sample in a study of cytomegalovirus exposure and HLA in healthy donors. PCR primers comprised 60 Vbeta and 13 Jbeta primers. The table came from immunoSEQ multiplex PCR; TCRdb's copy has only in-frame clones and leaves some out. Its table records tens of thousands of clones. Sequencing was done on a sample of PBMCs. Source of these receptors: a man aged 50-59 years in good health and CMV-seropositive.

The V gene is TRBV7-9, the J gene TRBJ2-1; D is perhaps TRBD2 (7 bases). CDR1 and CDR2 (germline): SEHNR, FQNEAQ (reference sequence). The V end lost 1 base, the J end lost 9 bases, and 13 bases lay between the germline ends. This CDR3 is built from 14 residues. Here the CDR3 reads CASSLEVGGGEQFF. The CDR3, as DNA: TGTGCCAGCAGCTTAGAGGTGGGAGGGGGTGAGCAGTTCTTC.

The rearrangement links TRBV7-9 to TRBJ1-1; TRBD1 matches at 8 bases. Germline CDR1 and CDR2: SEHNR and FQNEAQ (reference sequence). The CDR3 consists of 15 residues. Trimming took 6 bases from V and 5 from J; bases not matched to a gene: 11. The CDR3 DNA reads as TGTGCCAGCAGAGACAGGGGCGCCGGGGGAACTGAAGCTTTCTTT. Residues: CASRDRGAGGTEAFF.

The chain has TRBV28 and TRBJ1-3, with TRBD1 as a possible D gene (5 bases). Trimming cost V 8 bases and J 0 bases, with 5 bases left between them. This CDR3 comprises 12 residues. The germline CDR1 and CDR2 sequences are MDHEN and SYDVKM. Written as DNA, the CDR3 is TGTGCCAGCCAGGGCTCTGGAAACACCATATATTTT. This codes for CASQGSGNTIYF.

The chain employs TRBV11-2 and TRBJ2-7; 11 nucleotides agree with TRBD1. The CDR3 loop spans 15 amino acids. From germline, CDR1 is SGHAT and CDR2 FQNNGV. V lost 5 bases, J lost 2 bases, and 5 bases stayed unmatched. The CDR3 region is CASSQPGQGAYEQYF. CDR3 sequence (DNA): TGTGCCAGCAGCCAACCGGGACAGGGGGCCTACGAGCAGTACTTC.

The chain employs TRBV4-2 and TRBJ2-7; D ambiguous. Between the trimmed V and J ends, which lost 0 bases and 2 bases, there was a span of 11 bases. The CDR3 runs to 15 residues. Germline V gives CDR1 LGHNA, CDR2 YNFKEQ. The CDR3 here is CASSQEGSATYEQYF. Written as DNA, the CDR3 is TGTGCCAGCAGCCAAGAAGGAAGCGCCACCTACGAGCAGTACTTC.

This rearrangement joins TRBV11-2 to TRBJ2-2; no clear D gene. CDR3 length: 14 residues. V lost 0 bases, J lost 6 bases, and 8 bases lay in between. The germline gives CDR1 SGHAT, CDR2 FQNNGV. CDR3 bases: TGTGCCAGCAGCTTAGATCGGAGTCCCGGGGAGCTGTTTTTT. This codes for CASSLDRSPGELFF.

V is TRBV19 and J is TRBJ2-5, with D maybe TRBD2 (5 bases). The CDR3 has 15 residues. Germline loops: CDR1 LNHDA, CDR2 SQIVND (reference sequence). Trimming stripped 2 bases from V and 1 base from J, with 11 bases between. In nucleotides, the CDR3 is TGTGCCAGTAGTATATGGGGAGCGGCCCAAGAGACCCAGTACTTC. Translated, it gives CASSIWGAAQETQYF.

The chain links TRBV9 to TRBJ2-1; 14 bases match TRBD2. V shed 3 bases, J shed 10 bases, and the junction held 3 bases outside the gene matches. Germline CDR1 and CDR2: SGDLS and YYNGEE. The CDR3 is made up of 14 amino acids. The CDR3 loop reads CASSAGLAGGEQFF. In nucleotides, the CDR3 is TGTGCCAGCAGCGCCGGACTAGCGGGGGGAGAGCAGTTCTTC.

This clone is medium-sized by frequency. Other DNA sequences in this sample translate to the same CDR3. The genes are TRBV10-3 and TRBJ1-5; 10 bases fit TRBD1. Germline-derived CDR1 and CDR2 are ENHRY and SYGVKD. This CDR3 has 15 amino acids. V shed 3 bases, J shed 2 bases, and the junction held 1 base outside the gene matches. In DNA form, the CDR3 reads TGTGCCATCAGTGACGGGACAGGGGGCAATCAGCCCCAGCATTTT. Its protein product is CAISDGTGGNQPQHF.

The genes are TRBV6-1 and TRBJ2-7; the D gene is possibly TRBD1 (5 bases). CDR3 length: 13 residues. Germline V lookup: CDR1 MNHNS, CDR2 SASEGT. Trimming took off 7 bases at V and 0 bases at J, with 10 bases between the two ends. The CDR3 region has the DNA TGTGCCAGCACCGGCGACAGCTCCTACGAGCAGTACTTC. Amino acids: CASTGDSSYEQYF.

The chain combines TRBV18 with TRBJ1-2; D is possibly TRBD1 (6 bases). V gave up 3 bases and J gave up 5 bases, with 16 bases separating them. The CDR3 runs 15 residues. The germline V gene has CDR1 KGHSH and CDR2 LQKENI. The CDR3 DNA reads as TGTGCCAGCTCACCCGGGACAAGGCCTTATTATGGCTACACCTTC. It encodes CASSPGTRPYYGYTF.

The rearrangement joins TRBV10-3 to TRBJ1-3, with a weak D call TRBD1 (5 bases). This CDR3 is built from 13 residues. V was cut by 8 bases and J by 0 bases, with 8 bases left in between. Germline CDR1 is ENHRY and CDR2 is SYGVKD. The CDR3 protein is CAIGGGSGNTIYF. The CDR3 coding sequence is TGTGCCATCGGGGGGGGCTCTGGAAACACCATATATTTT.

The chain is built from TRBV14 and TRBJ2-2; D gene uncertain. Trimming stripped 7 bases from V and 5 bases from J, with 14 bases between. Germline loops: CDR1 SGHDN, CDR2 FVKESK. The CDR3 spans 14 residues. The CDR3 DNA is TGTGCCAGCAAGTCGGGTCTGGCAACCGGGGAGCTGTTTTTT. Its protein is CASKSGLATGELFF.

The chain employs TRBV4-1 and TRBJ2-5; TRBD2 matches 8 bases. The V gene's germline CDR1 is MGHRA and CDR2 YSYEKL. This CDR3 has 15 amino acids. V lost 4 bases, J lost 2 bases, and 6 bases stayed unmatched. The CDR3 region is CASSPTSGGQETQYF. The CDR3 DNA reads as TGCGCCAGCAGCCCCACTAGCGGAGGACAAGAGACCCAGTACTTC.

CDR3: CSPTPLAGAGDTQYF. As DNA, the CDR3 is TGCAGCCCTACCCCCCTAGCGGGAGCAGGAGATACGCAGTATTTT. J is TRBJ2-3 and V is TRBV29-1; 10 bases align to TRBD2. The CDR3 runs 15 residues. The trim removed 8 bases at V and 5 bases at J, leaving 13 bases unmatched. Germline V gene data show CDR1 as SQVTM and CDR2 as ANQGSEA.

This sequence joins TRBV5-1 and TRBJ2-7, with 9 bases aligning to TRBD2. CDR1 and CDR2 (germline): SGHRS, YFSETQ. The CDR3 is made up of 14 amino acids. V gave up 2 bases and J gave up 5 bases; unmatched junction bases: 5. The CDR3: CASSLSGRSNEQYF. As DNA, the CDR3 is TGCGCCAGCAGCTTAAGCGGGAGGTCTAACGAGCAGTACTTC.

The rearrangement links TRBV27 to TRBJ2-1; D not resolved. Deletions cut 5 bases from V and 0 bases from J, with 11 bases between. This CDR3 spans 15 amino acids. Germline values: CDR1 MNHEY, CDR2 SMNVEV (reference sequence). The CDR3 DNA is TGTGCCAGCAGTCGTACTCCTAGCTCCTACAATGAGCAGTTCTTC. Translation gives CASSRTPSSYNEQFF.

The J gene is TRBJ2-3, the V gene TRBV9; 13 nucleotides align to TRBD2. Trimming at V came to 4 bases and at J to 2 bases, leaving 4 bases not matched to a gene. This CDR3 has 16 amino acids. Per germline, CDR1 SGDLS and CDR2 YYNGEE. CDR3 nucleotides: TGTGCCAGCAGCTCAGGGACTAGCGGGGTCACAGATACGCAGTATTTT. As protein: CASSSGTSGVTDTQYF. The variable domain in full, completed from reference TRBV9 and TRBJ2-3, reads DSGVTQTPKHLITATGQRVTLRCSPRSGDLSVYWYQQSLDQGLQFLIQYYNGEERAKGNILERFSAQQFPDLHSELNLSSLELGDSALYFCASSSGTSGVTDTQYFGPGTRLTVL.

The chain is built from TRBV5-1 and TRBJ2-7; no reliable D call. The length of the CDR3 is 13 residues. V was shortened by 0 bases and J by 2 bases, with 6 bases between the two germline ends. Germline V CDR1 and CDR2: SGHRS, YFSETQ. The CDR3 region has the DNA TGCGCCAGCAGCTTGGCGAGAACCTACGAGCAGTACTTC. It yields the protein CASSLARTYEQYF.

CDR3 in DNA: TGCGCCAGCAGCCAAGGGACACATAACACAGATACGCAGTATTTT. It translates to CASSQGTHNTDTQYF. V and J are TRBV4-3 and TRBJ2-3; TRBD1 might be the D (5 bases). Germline CDR1 and CDR2: LGHNA and YSLEER. CDR3 size: 15 residues. With 1 base removed from V and 2 bases from J, the gap between germline ends came to 10 bases.

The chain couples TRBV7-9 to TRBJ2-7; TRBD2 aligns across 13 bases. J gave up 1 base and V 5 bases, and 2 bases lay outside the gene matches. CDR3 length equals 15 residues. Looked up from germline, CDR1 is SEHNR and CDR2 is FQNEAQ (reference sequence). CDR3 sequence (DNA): TGTGCCAGCAGCAGGACTAGCGGGAGTTCCTACGAGCAGTACTTC. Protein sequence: CASSRTSGSSYEQYF.

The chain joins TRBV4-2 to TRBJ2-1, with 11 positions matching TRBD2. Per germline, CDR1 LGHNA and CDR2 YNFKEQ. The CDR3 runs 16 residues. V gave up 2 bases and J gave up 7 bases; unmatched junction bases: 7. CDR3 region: CASSQPGLAATNEQFF. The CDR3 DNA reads TGTGCCAGCAGCCAACCGGGACTAGCGGCCACGAATGAGCAGTTCTTC.

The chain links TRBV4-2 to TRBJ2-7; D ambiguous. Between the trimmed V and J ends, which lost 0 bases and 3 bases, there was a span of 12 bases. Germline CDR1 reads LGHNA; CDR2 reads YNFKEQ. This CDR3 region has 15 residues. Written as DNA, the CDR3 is TGTGCCAGCAGCCAAGATGAGACTTCCTACTACGAGCAGTACTTC. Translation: CASSQDETSYYEQYF.